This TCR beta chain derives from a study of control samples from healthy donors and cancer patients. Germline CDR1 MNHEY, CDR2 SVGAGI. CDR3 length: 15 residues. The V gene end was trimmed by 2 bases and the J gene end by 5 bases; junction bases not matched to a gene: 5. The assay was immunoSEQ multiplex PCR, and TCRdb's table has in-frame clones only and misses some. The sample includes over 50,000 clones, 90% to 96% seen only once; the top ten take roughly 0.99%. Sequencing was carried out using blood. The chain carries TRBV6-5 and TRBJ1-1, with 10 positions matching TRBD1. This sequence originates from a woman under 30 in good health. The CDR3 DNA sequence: TGTGCCAGCAGTTACCGGGGACAGGGGAGAACTGAAGCTTTCTTT. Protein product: CASSYRGQGRTEAFF.